One sample yielded the 10 T cell receptor beta chains listed below, sequenced in a study of Ad26.COV2.S vaccination and SARS-CoV-2 variants. Documented treatment: some 19 received Ad26.COV2.S at low or high dose, single or two shots; 5 received placebo; per-sample allocation not given. At day 63 after the first vaccine or placebo injection, samples were drawn. Produced via immunoSEQ multiplex PCR; TCRdb's table is partial and in-frame only. The table includes some 640,000 clones, around 89% detected once. Sequenced material: peripheral blood, taken in a trial of Ad26.COV2.S vaccine versus placebo. Source of these receptors: a person aged 18-60 years who received the Ad26.COV2.S COVID-19 vaccine or a placebo.

The genes are TRBV6-1 and TRBJ2-7, with unresolved D. The CDR3 covers 15 residues. Germline-derived CDR1 and CDR2 are MNHNS and SASEGT. Trimming took off 6 bases at V and 3 bases at J, with 18 bases between the two ends. The CDR3 nucleotides are TGTGCCAGCAGAAATCTTCGGACCGAGCGCTACGAGCAGTACTTC. Amino acid sequence: CASRNLRTERYEQYF.

The genes are TRBV10-3 and TRBJ2-1; D perhaps matches TRBD1 (6 bases). V was shortened by 2 bases and J by 4 bases, with 15 bases between the two germline ends. CDR3 length: 16 amino acids. In germline, CDR1 is ENHRY, CDR2 SYGVKD. CDR3 residues: CAISELDRTGYNEQFF. CDR3 sequence (DNA): TGTGCCATCAGTGAGCTGGACAGAACAGGTTACAATGAGCAGTTCTTC.

A word on this clone: The same CDR3 can be traced to other DNA sequences in this sample. J is TRBJ1-1 and V is TRBV6-5; the D gene is possibly TRBD1 (5 bases). The CDR3 sequence is 12 residues long. The V gene lost 5 bases and the J gene lost 4 bases, with 8 bases spanning the gap. Germline lookup yields CDR1 MNHEY and CDR2 SVGAGI. The CDR3 region is CASSRGGTEAFF. The CDR3 coding sequence is TGTGCCAGCAGTAGGGGTGGCACTGAAGCTTTCTTT.

The count of this clone is one. This rearrangement joins TRBV6-2 or TRBV6-3 to TRBJ1-2, with D possibly matching TRBD1 (6 bases). This CDR3 comprises 15 residues. The germline V gene encodes CDR1 MNHEY and CDR2 SVGEGT. Trimming removed 0 bases from V and 4 bases from J, with 12 bases in between. The CDR3 region has the DNA TGTGCCAGCAGTTACTCCGCCCAGGGGATCTATGGCTACACCTTC. As protein: CASSYSAQGIYGYTF.

This clone was recorded a few times. This sequence joins TRBV4-2 and TRBJ2-6, with 9 bases fitting TRBD2. There are 18 residues in the CDR3. The V and J ends lost 4 bases and 1 base, in that order; junction bases with no gene match: 8. Germline V gives CDR1 LGHNA, CDR2 YNFKEQ. As DNA, the CDR3 is TGTGCCAGCAGCCCCGGGGCTAGCGGGACTTCTGGGGCCAACGTCCTGACTTTC. Protein: CASSPGASGTSGANVLTF.

This clone has only one observation. The V and J genes are TRBV7-6 and TRBJ2-5, with D possibly being TRBD1 or TRBD2 (5 bases each). Per germline, CDR1 SGHVS and CDR2 FNYEAQ. With 2 bases removed from V and 5 bases from J, the gap between germline ends came to 18 bases. This CDR3 contains 16 residues. The CDR3 nucleotides are TGTGCCAGCAGCTTAATCGGAGGTTCAGGGATGGAGACCCAGTACTTC. Protein product: CASSLIGGSGMETQYF.

V is TRBV6-5 and J is TRBJ2-6, with D hard to call. The germline V gene has CDR1 MNHEY and CDR2 SVGAGI. The CDR3 has 14 amino acids. Trimming left V 8 bases short and J 1 base short, with 9 bases between. CDR3 sequence: CASEGLSGANVLTF. As DNA, the CDR3 is TGTGCCAGCGAAGGATTGTCTGGGGCCAACGTCCTGACTTTC.

The V gene is TRBV4-1, the J gene TRBJ1-6; D call uncertain. This CDR3 is 18 amino acids long. The V gene lost 1 base and the J gene lost 5 bases, with 18 bases spanning the gap. Per germline, CDR1 MGHRA and CDR2 YSYEKL. The CDR3: CASSQVKYASDDNSPLHF. The CDR3 DNA follows: TGCGCCAGCAGCCAAGTAAAATATGCCTCCGATGATAATTCACCCCTCCACTTT.

J is TRBJ2-5 and V is TRBV28, with D perhaps TRBD2 (6 bases). The V end lost 5 bases, the J end lost 3 bases, and 22 bases lay between the germline ends. CDR1 is MDHEN, CDR2 SYDVKM, per germline. The CDR3 has 17 residues. CDR3 DNA: TGTGCCAGCAGTCCCACGTTACGAGGGAGGCCGGAAGAGACCCAGTACTTC. Encoded protein: CASSPTLRGRPEETQYF.

The rearrangement uses TRBV18 and TRBJ1-2; 12 bases are shared with TRBD1. This CDR3 has 15 residues. The germline V gene has CDR1 KGHSH and CDR2 LQKENI. V lost 3 bases, J lost 8 bases, and 7 bases stayed unmatched. CDR3 in DNA: TGTGCCAGCTCACCTGCGGGACAGGGGGCTGGAGGCTACACCTTC. The encoded protein is CASSPAGQGAGGYTF.